This TCR beta chain derives from a study of blood T cell repertoires in COVID-19. Study-level information: PBMCs, B-cell-depleted T cells, or T cells provided the cDNA or gDNA that made up the material.

In germline, CDR1 is GTSNPN, CDR2 SVGIG (reference sequence). The CDR3 has 13 residues. V shed 0 bases, J shed 6 bases, and the junction held 4 bases outside the gene matches. In terms of age and location, participants ranged from roughly 18 to 100 years and lived in fewer than 30 US areas. Two negative PCRs, clearance, or symptom resolution had been documented for recovered Cohort 3 donors. In the authors' methods: Amplifying reference gene primers gave estimates of nucleated cell counts. Profiling relied on immunoSEQ multiplex PCR, and the TCRdb table lists in-frame clones only, not all of them. V and J calls and clone size are as listed in that table; D and trimming were resolved from the DNA. The repertoire includes more than 200,000 clones, approximately 86% of them detected once, and 1.6% sits in the top ten.

The source of this sequence is a woman aged 45-65 years who had recovered from COVID-19. V gene TRBV30 combines with J gene TRBJ2-5; 7 bases map to TRBD1. The specimen sequenced was PBMCs or T cells enriched from blood (not recorded which). CDR3 residues: CAWSVKGGQTQYF. The CDR3 DNA sequence: TGTGCCTGGAGTGTGAAAGGGGGCCAGACCCAGTACTTC.